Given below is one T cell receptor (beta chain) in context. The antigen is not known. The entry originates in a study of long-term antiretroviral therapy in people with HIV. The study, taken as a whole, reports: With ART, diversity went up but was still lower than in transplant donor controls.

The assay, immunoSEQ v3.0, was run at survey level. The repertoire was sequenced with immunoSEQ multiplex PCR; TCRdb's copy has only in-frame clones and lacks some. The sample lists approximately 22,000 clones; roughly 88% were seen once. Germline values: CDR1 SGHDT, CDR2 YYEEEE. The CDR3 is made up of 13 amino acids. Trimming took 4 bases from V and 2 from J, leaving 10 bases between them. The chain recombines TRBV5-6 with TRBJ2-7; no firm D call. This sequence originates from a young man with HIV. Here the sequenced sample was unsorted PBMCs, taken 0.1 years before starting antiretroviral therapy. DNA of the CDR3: TGTGCCAGCAGCGCCGGTACAACCTACGAGCAGTACTTC. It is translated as CASSAGTTYEQYF.